The source of this TCR beta chain is a study of CD8 T cells in ankylosing spondylitis (dated by TCRdb to 2016 to 2017). For context, the study as a whole: The study profiled T cell receptor beta repertoires in healthy donors and ankylosing spondylitis patients to find disease-linked TCR variants. Samples of peripheral blood were taken, and for ankylosing spondylitis patients, synovial fluid was collected as well. The whole study cohort included some 100 healthy donors and some 27 ankylosing spondylitis patients. The paper as a whole reports these results and caveats: Significant enrichment of the disease-linked clones was reported in matched synovial fluid samples from ankylosing spondylitis patients. Some motif variants were previously reported in synovial fluid and blood of reactive arthritis patients, suggesting common disease-initiation mechanisms. Blood from ankylosing spondylitis patients appeared to be characterized by a TCR beta motif made up of under ten highly homologous amino acid variants. A CD8+ phenotype was shown by the disease-linked clones, which were found at relatively low frequencies in peripheral blood.

The cysteine opens and the phenylalanine closes a CDR3 of 12 amino acids. This entry keeps only the CDR3 DNA: 36 bases, framed from base 1. V loses 3 bases, J loses 5 bases, and the germline ends lie 10 bases apart. The germline V gene (reference sequence) specifies DFQATT as CDR1 and SNEGSKA as CDR2. TCRdb names Illumina HiSeq 2500 as the instrument used. Quantitative 5'-RACE with molecular barcodes was used to prepare TCR beta libraries. Turning to the authors' computational methods: A new computational method, built on a probabilistic model of VDJ rearrangement, was used to identify disease-linked TCR variants. TCRdb reworked the public reads: Q25 trimming with fastp, MiXCR clone assembly, productive beta chains retained. Rows merge per CDR3 protein into single entries with the most common DNA and genes. TCRdb, rather than the study authors, made the V and J calls. Counted in this sample were around 540,000 distinct CDR3 sequences; about 12% of them appeared once. The ten largest account for around 7% of the sample.

This clonotype was seen only a few times. It has no known antigen specificity. Base quality data are lacking; no much larger clone is found one base away. The sequence links TRBV20-1 to TRBJ2-5; matching of 5 bases hints at TRBD2 as the D gene. This clonotype originated in a male donor with ankylosing spondylitis. Sequenced input: blood, either unsorted or a sorted T cell fraction (not recorded which). The DNA is TGCAGTGCTAGTTGGGGAGCTGAGACCCAGTACTTC. It specifies CSASWGAETQYF.